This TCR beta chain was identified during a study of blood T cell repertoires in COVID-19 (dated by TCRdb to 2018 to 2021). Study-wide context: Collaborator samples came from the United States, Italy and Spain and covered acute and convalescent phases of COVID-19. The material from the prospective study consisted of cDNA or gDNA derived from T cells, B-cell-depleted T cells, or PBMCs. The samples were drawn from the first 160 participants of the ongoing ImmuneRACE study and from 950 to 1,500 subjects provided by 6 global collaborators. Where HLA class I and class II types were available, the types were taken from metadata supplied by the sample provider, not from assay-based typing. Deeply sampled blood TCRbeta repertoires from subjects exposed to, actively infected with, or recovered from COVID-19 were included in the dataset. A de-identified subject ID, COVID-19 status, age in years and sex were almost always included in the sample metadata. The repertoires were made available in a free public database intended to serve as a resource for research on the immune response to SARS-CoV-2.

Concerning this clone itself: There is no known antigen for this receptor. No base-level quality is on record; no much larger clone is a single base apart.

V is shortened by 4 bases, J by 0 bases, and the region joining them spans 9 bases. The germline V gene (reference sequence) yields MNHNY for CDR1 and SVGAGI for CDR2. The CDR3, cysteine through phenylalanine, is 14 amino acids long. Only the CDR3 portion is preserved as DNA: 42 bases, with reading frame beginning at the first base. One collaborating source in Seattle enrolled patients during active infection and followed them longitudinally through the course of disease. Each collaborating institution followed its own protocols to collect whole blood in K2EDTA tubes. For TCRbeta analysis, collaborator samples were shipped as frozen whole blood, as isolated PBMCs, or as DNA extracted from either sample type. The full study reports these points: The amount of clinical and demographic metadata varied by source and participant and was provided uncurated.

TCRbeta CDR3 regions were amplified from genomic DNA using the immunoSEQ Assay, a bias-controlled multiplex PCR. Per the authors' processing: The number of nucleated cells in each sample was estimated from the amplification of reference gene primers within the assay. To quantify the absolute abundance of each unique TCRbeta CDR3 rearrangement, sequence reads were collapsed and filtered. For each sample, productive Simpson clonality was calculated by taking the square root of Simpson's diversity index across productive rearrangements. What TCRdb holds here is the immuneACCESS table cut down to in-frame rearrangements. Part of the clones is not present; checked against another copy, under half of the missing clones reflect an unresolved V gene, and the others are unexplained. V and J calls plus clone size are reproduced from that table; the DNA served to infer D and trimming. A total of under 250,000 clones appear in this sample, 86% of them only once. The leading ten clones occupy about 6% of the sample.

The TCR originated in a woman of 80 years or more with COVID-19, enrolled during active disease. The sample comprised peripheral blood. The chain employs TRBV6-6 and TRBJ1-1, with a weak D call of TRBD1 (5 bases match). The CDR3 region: CASSSKGLNTEAFF. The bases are TGTGCCAGCAGTTCAAAGGGGTTGAACACTGAAGCTTTCTTT.